This record looks at one TCR beta chain sequence and its context. The CDR3 has 12 residues. V lost 7 bases and J 6 bases, leaving 13 bases between the germline ends. Germline V gene sequence: CDR1 MDHEN, CDR2 SYDVKM. This record belongs to a study of molecular identifiers for immune sequencing clone quantification. TCRdb reanalysed the PCR reads using MiXCR and keeps one entry per CDR3 protein. The sample carries about 320,000 distinct CDR3 sequences, 20% to 25% recorded once. The sequence was obtained from a human donor in good health. Some libraries in this study had Jurkat cell RNA spiked in. The sequenced sample consisted of naive CD8+ T cells from blood, with Jurkat cell RNA spiked in. Stated subset: FACS-sorted CD8+CD4-CCR7+CD45RA+ naive T cells. The genes are TRBV28 and TRBJ2-7, with a weak D call TRBD1 (5 bases). CDR3 in DNA: TGTGCCAGCAACCCTATAGGGGCCGAGCAGTACTTC. Amino acids: CASNPIGAEQYF.